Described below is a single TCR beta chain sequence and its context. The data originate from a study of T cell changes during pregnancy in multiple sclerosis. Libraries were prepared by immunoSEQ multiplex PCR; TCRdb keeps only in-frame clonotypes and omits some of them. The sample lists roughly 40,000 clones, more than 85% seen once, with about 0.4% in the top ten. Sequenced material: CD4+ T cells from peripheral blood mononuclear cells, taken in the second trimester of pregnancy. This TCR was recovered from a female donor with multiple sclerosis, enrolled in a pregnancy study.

In DNA form, the CDR3 reads TGTGCCAGTAGTATCCACGGACAGGGTGGGGAAAAACTGTTTTTT. Encoded protein: CASSIHGQGGEKLFF. The chain employs TRBV19 and TRBJ1-4; 8 bases agree with TRBD1. The germline CDR1 and CDR2 sequences are LNHDA and SQIVND (reference sequence). V was clipped by 3 bases and J by 8 bases; unmatched bases: 8. CDR3 size: 15 residues.